This T cell receptor beta chain was recorded in a study of beta chain features in type 1 diabetes. Trimming left V 0 bases short and J 0 bases short, with 5 bases between. The V gene's germline CDR1 is KGHSH and CDR2 LQKENI. CDR3 length: 14 residues. The authors reverse transcribed all of the isolated RNA, so sequencing captured expressed TCRB transcripts. TCRdb's copy holds only in-frame clones and misses some; the assay was immunoSEQ multiplex PCR. The sample carries about 270,000 clones, about 14% recorded once. This TCR was sampled from a woman between 40 and 50 years old in good health. The sequenced sample was naive CD4+ T cells from blood. This chain connects TRBV18 to TRBJ2-5; no reliable D call. The CDR3 DNA is TGTGCCAGCTCACCACCCAGAAACCAAGAGACCCAGTACTTC. Residues: CASSPPRNQETQYF.